A single sample gave rise to the 25 T cell receptor beta chains below, sequenced in a study of beta chain features in type 1 diabetes. Expressed TCRB transcripts were sequenced, since all the RNA that had been isolated was reverse transcribed. The protocol was immunoSEQ multiplex PCR, while the TCRdb copy is restricted to in-frame clones and leaves out a portion. Of around 290,000 clones detected, about 8.5% appear once; the ten largest clones hold roughly 0.94%. Specimen: central memory CD4+ T cells from blood. The receptors come from a young woman in good health.

This clone appeared many times. This chain links TRBV5-4 with TRBJ2-7; maybe TRBD1 (5 bases). The germline gives CDR1 SGHNT, CDR2 YYREEE (reference sequence). V was clipped by 0 bases and J by 2 bases, with 6 bases between them. The CDR3 has 13 residues. Written as DNA, the CDR3 is TGTGCCAGCAGCTTGGGGGGCCCCTACGAGCAGTACTTC. This translates into CASSLGGPYEQYF.

This clone was counted only a few times. The genes are TRBV7-2 and TRBJ2-6; unclear D gene. The germline CDR1 and CDR2 sequences are SGHTA and FQGNSA. The CDR3 runs to 18 residues. V was clipped by 5 bases and J by 0 bases, with 17 bases between them. The CDR3 bases are TGTGCCAGCAGCCGTCTCATAGGTTACGTCTCTGGGGCCAACGTCCTGACTTTC. Translated, it gives CASSRLIGYVSGANVLTF.

The chain employs TRBV6-1 and TRBJ1-2; D is perhaps TRBD1 (5 bases). Trimming removed 4 bases at V and 5 bases at J, with 8 bases between. The CDR3 totals 12 residues. Germline-derived CDR1 and CDR2 are MNHNS and SASEGT. As DNA, the CDR3 is TGTGCCAGCAGTGTATCAGGGTATGGCTACACCTTC. Its translation is CASSVSGYGYTF.

This clone was detected a few times. The chain is built from TRBV7-9 and TRBJ1-6; 7 nucleotides line up with TRBD1. The CDR3 is 15 residues long. Germline CDR1 SEHNR, CDR2 FQNEAQ (reference sequence). V was pared by 1 base and J by 10 bases, with 7 bases of the junction left unmatched. Here the CDR3 DNA reads TGTGCCAGCAGCTTAGACAGGGGAGCAGGATCACCCCTCCACTTT. This sequence encodes CASSLDRGAGSPLHF. Full variable domain (outside the CDR3, taken from reference TRBV7-9 and TRBJ1-6): DTGVSQNPRHKITKRGQNVTFRCDPISEHNRLYWYRQTLGQGPEFLTYFQNEAQLEKSRLLSDRFSAERPKGSFSTLEIQRTEQGDSAMYLCASSLDRGAGSPLHFGNGTRLTVT.

This clone was seen only a few times. The V and J genes are TRBV6-1 and TRBJ2-1; 7 positions match TRBD2. Germline CDR1 and CDR2: MNHNS and SASEGT. The CDR3 consists of 16 residues. V trimming: 4 bases; J trimming: 9 bases; junction bases outside the gene matches: 15. CDR3 protein: CASSGPPTGGSGEQFF. CDR3 bases: TGTGCCAGCAGTGGCCCCCCCACGGGGGGTTCTGGTGAGCAGTTCTTC.

In its sample, this clone was seen a few times. CDR3 bases: TGTGCCAGTAAGGGGAATCTAGTCGACACGAACACTGAAGCTTTCTTT. It is translated as CASKGNLVDTNTEAFF. This sequence joins TRBV19 and TRBJ1-1, with a weak D call TRBD1 (5 bases). The germline V gene encodes CDR1 LNHDA and CDR2 SQIVND (reference sequence). Trimming shortened V by 7 bases and J by 1 base, and 19 bases separated the two germline ends. The CDR3 spans 16 residues.

The CDR3 DNA reads TGTGCCAGCAGCTTAGGGAGACAGTACGAGCAGTACTTC. It translates to CASSLGRQYEQYF. V usage is TRBV7-3 and J usage is TRBJ2-7, with D perhaps TRBD1 or TRBD2 (5 bases each). Germline assignment: CDR1 SGHTA and CDR2 FQGTGA. The CDR3 runs to 13 residues. Between the trimmed V and J ends, which lost 2 bases and 4 bases, there was a span of 9 bases.

This clone was observed a handful of times. The chain is built from TRBV7-2 and TRBJ2-7; 8 nucleotides align to TRBD2. This CDR3 has 15 amino acids. Germline V CDR1 and CDR2: SGHTA, FQGNSA. V lost 5 bases to trimming and J lost 7 bases; unmatched junction nucleotides: 13. The CDR3 reads CASSRGISGMDEQYF. The CDR3 DNA is TGTGCCAGCAGCCGTGGTATTAGCGGGATGGATGAGCAGTACTTC.

The chain is built from TRBV2 and TRBJ2-7, with 8 bases fitting TRBD1. The germline V gene encodes CDR1 SNHLY and CDR2 FYNNEI. With 8 bases clipped from V and 5 bases from J, the junction kept 14 bases outside the gene matches. There are 15 residues in the CDR3. CDR3 protein: CASGYGTGEVNEQYF. The DNA for the CDR3 is TGTGCCAGCGGTTACGGGACAGGAGAGGTGAACGAGCAGTACTTC.

This clone was observed a few times. CDR3: CASSTSGAYEQYV. In DNA, the CDR3 is TGTGCCAGCAGCACCTCAGGGGCCTACGAGCAGTACGTC. The chain has TRBV7-9 and TRBJ2-7, with D possibly matching TRBD1 (6 bases). Per the germline V gene, CDR1 is SEHNR and CDR2 is FQNEAQ (reference sequence). V shed 5 bases and J shed 2 bases, with 10 bases lying between them. This CDR3 is 13 amino acids long.

The CDR3 reads CASSVGGSYEQYV. The CDR3 coding sequence is TGTGCCAGCAGCGTCGGCGGGAGCTACGAGCAGTACGTC. J is TRBJ2-7 and V is TRBV7-2, with 7 bases lining up with TRBD2. Germline CDR1 SGHTA, CDR2 FQGNSA. The CDR3 sequence is 13 residues long. J gave up 3 bases and V 5 bases, and 4 bases lay outside the gene matches.

This clone has more than one count but fewer than ten. This chain joins TRBV11-3 and TRBJ2-5; no firm D call. The CDR3 extends over 14 amino acids. The V end lost 4 bases, the J end lost 4 bases, and 13 bases lay between the germline ends. CDR1 is SGHNT and CDR2 is YENEEA in the germline V gene. The CDR3 spells CASSSHSPPETQYF. CDR3 nucleotides: TGTGCCAGCAGCTCCCACTCTCCCCCAGAGACCCAGTACTTC. Full variable domain (missing parts from reference TRBV11-3 and TRBJ2-5): EAGVVQSPRYKIIEKKQPVAFWCNPISGHNTLYWYLQNLGQGPELLIRYENEEAVDDSQLPKDRFSAERLKGVDSTLKIQPAELGDSAVYLCASSSHSPPETQYFGPGTRLLVL.

This clone was detected only a few times. The chain combines TRBV7-2 with TRBJ1-1; D gene ambiguous. Trimming removed 7 bases at V and 4 bases at J, with 13 bases between. CDR1 SGHTA and CDR2 FQGNSA come from the germline V gene. This CDR3 spans 13 amino acids. The CDR3: CASTGGAGTEAFF. The DNA for the CDR3 is TGTGCCAGCACGGGAGGAGCGGGCACTGAAGCTTTCTTT.

This clone was detected many times. V is TRBV19 and J is TRBJ2-3, with D possibly being TRBD1 (5 bases). Germline-derived CDR1 and CDR2 are LNHDA and SQIVND (reference sequence). V was clipped by 4 bases and J by 1 base, with 9 bases between them. The CDR3 runs 14 residues. The CDR3 here is CASSKGHGTDTQYF. CDR3 in DNA: TGTGCCAGTAGTAAAGGACACGGCACAGATACGCAGTATTTT.

This clone turned up a few times. The chain recombines TRBV2 with TRBJ1-5; 7 bases map to TRBD1. After removal of 6 bases from V and 7 bases from J, the junction contained 6 bases not matched to a gene. The CDR3 sequence is 13 residues long. The germline CDR1 and CDR2 sequences are SNHLY and FYNNEI. CDR3: CASRGQLRQPQHF. Written as DNA, the CDR3 is TGTGCCAGCAGGGGACAGCTTAGGCAGCCCCAGCATTTT.

The V call is TRBV27, the J call TRBJ2-3, with TRBD1 matching 8 bases. This CDR3 has 15 residues. Trimming at V came to 4 bases and at J to 2 bases, leaving 5 bases not matched to a gene. Germline loops: CDR1 MNHEY, CDR2 SMNVEV (reference sequence). The CDR3 reads CASSSRDRYTDTQYF. The CDR3 nucleotides are TGTGCCAGCAGTTCTCGGGACAGGTACACAGATACGCAGTATTTT.

This clone was detected only a few times. The rearrangement uses TRBV19 and TRBJ1-1; tentatively, D is TRBD1 (5 bases). The CDR3 is made up of 14 amino acids. Trimming took off 8 bases at V and 3 bases at J, with 16 bases between the two ends. Germline V gene data show CDR1 as LNHDA and CDR2 as SQIVND (reference sequence). CDR3 DNA: TGTGCCAGTCGCCAAAGATCGGGGGACACTGAAGCTTTCTTT. Translation gives CASRQRSGDTEAFF.

This clone came up many times. The chain links TRBV7-2 to TRBJ1-2; perhaps TRBD1 as D (5 bases). CDR1 and CDR2 (germline): SGHTA, FQGNSA. V was clipped by 2 bases and J by 8 bases, with 9 bases between them. The CDR3 runs to 12 residues. The DNA of the CDR3 is TGTGCCAGCAGCTTAATAGGGGAAGGCTACACCTTC. Protein sequence: CASSLIGEGYTF.

In the case of this clone: The same CDR3 arises from other DNA sequences in this sample as well. This CDR3 is CASSPGSTDTQYF. CDR3 coding DNA: TGTGCCAGCTCACCTGGGAGCACAGATACGCAGTATTTT. The genes are TRBV18 and TRBJ2-3, with D unresolved. V lost 3 bases to trimming and J lost 0 bases, with 4 bases between them. In germline, CDR1 is KGHSH, CDR2 LQKENI. The length of the CDR3 is 13 residues.

This clone was observed at least ten times. The V call is TRBV4-1, the J call TRBJ1-1, with TRBD1 identical over 7 bases. Germline V gene data show CDR1 as MGHRA and CDR2 as YSYEKL. J was trimmed by 0 bases and V by 4 bases; bases with no gene match: 8. The CDR3 contains 16 residues. CDR3 residues: CASSPMETGVNTEAFF. The CDR3 nucleotides are TGCGCCAGCAGCCCGATGGAAACAGGGGTGAACACTGAAGCTTTCTTT.

V gene TRBV11-2 combines with J gene TRBJ2-2, with TRBD1 matching over 7 bases. The J segment lost 0 bases and the V segment lost 3 bases, leaving 1 base of the junction unmatched. The germline V gene encodes CDR1 SGHAT and CDR2 FQNNGV. The CDR3 has 15 amino acids. CDR3 sequence: CASSFGTANTGELFF. The CDR3 DNA is TGTGCCAGCAGCTTCGGGACAGCGAACACCGGGGAGCTGTTTTTT.

This clone showed up just a few times. The J gene is TRBJ1-3, the V gene TRBV28; D unclear. From germline, CDR1 is MDHEN and CDR2 SYDVKM. The V end lost 5 bases, the J end lost 4 bases, and 12 bases lay between the germline ends. This CDR3 contains 14 residues. CDR3 in DNA: TGTGCCAGCAGTGCCGGCCAATCAGGAAACACCATATATTTT. Its translation is CASSAGQSGNTIYF.

The sample holds a few counts of this clone. In DNA form, the CDR3 reads TGTGCCAGCAGCGTAGAGCTGGGAGGGGGTGAGCAGTTCTTC. Translation: CASSVELGGGEQFF. The V and J genes are TRBV9 and TRBJ2-1, with D possibly matching TRBD2 (7 bases). Trimming left V 0 bases short and J 9 bases short, with 13 bases between. CDR3 length equals 14 residues. The germline V gene encodes CDR1 SGDLS and CDR2 YYNGEE.

The genes are TRBV5-1 and TRBJ1-1; 7 positions match TRBD1. Germline V gene sequence: CDR1 SGHRS, CDR2 YFSETQ. V trimming: 6 bases; J trimming: 0 bases; junction bases outside the gene matches: 2. This CDR3 is built from 13 residues. The CDR3: CASNQGVNTEAFF. The CDR3 bases are TGCGCCAGCAATCAGGGGGTGAACACTGAAGCTTTCTTT. Full variable domain (rest looked up from reference TRBV5-1 and TRBJ1-1): KAGVTQTPRYLIKTRGQQVTLSCSPISGHRSVSWYQQTPGQGLQFLFEYFSETQRNKGNFPGRFSGRQFSNSRSEMNVSTLELGDSALYLCASNQGVNTEAFFGQGTRLTVV.

This clone occurred a few times. This probably arose from a read error, given a far larger clone one base away. The identical CDR3 is also encoded by other nucleotide sequences in the sample. The chain combines TRBV7-2 with TRBJ2-1; D is perhaps TRBD2 (5 bases). CDR1 SGHTA and CDR2 FQGNSA come from the germline V gene. V was cut by 5 bases and J by 0 bases, with 11 bases left in between. This CDR3 region has 15 residues. The DNA for the CDR3 is TGTGCCAGCAGCCCCACTCGGGGCTCCTACAATGAGCAGTTCTTC. Translated, it gives CASSPTRGSYNEQFF.